This T cell receptor (beta chain) derives from a study of blood T cells in healthy people across ages. Regarding the study as a whole: The study regarded diversity estimates from one million T cells as underestimates. Getting older went along with TCR beta diversity per million T cells dropping roughly linearly.

V shed 7 bases and J 3 bases; nucleotides not matched to a gene: 9. Germline V gives CDR1 MDHEN, CDR2 SYDVKM. This CDR3 comprises 15 residues. The authors drew around 9.3 milliliters of peripheral blood from each donor. A second roughly 7 to 11 cycle PCR used barcoded and J-beta primers. TCRdb used MiXCR to reprocess the 5' RACE reads, holding one entry per CDR3 protein. The sample contains about 1.8 million distinct CDR3 sequences, 40% to 55% of which appear only once. In the case of this clonotype: Its specificity is not known.

The receptor was isolated from a woman aged 40 to 55 in good health. Material for sequencing was blood. V usage is TRBV28 and J usage is TRBJ2-4; 7 bases are shared with TRBD2. For the CDR3, the DNA is TGTGCCAGCAACGAAATACGGGGGGTCAAAAACATTCAGTACTTC. Its translation: CASNEIRGVKNIQYF.